These 7 T cell receptor beta chains share one sample of origin, sequenced in a study of sequential checkpoint blockade in melanoma. Only in-frame clones appear in the TCRdb table, and some are missing; sequencing was by immunoSEQ multiplex PCR. The profile shows 16,000 or so clones, 85% to 95% of them singletons. Treatment indicated: randomized to nivolumab then ipilimumab (arm A) or the reverse (arm B). The sample was CD8+ T cells sorted from blood (inferred from file names), taken from a patient given nivolumab and ipilimumab in sequence. The receptors originated from a human donor with melanoma.

This clone was counted a single time. The rearrangement joins TRBV4-1 to TRBJ1-1, with D perhaps matching TRBD1 (5 bases). Germline assignment: CDR1 MGHRA and CDR2 YSYEKL. The CDR3 contains 14 residues. V lost 4 bases to trimming and J lost 0 bases, with 9 bases between them. DNA for the CDR3: TGCGCCAGCAGCCCCAGGGAAATGAACACTGAAGCTTTCTTT. Amino acid sequence: CASSPREMNTEAFF.

V gene TRBV5-6 combines with J gene TRBJ1-1; 7 bases agree with TRBD1. Trimming at V came to 2 bases and at J to 7 bases, leaving 2 bases not matched to a gene. Per the germline V gene, CDR1 is SGHDT and CDR2 is YYEEEE. CDR3 length: 12 residues. This CDR3 reads CASSFGTDEAFF. The CDR3 nucleotides read TGTGCCAGCAGCTTCGGGACAGATGAAGCTTTCTTT.

V and J are TRBV16 and TRBJ1-4, with D maybe TRBD1 (5 bases). The CDR3 covers 18 residues. Germline V gene sequence: CDR1 KGHSY, CDR2 FQNENV. V was pared by 2 bases and J by 2 bases, with 18 bases between. In DNA, the CDR3 is TGTGCCAGCAGCCAACTTGGGCAGCAGGGCTCTACTAATGAAAAACTGTTTTTT. Translated: CASSQLGQQGSTNEKLFF.

The chain employs TRBV14 and TRBJ1-1; D remains unclear. Trimming took 4 bases from V and 0 from J, leaving 9 bases between them. The CDR3 is made up of 14 amino acids. Germline V gene data show CDR1 as SGHDN and CDR2 as FVKESK. CDR3 nucleotide sequence: TGTGCCAGCAGCCGAGACGTAATGAACACTGAAGCTTTCTTT. Its translation: CASSRDVMNTEAFF.

CDR3 in amino acids: CASSSGTGRTEAFF. CDR3 DNA sequence: TGTGCCAGCAGCTCCGGGACAGGGCGGACTGAAGCTTTCTTT. This sequence joins TRBV13 and TRBJ1-1; 9 bases are shared with TRBD1. V was pared by 4 bases and J by 5 bases, with 5 bases of the junction left unmatched. This CDR3 spans 14 amino acids. Germline assignment: CDR1 PRHDT and CDR2 FYEKMQ (reference sequence).

This chain connects TRBV18 to TRBJ1-1; no reliable D call. Germline V CDR1 and CDR2: KGHSH, LQKENI. The germline V and J ends were trimmed by 3 bases and 0 bases, with 17 bases remaining between them. The CDR3 consists of 17 residues. The CDR3 region has the DNA TGTGCCAGCTCACCCACCGCAGCACAGAGCATGAACACTGAAGCTTTCTTT. Its protein product is CASSPTAAQSMNTEAFF. Combining the CDR3 with reference TRBV18 and TRBJ1-1 gives the whole variable domain NAGVMQNPRHLVRRRGQEARLRCSPMKGHSHVYWYRQLPEEGLKFMVYLQKENIIDESGMPKERFSAEFPKEGPSILRIQQVVRGDSAAYFCASSPTAAQSMNTEAFFGQGTRLTVV.

This chain links TRBV27 with TRBJ1-5; the match to TRBD1 covers 10 bases. V shed 5 bases, J shed 3 bases, and the junction held 4 bases outside the gene matches. The germline gives CDR1 MNHEY, CDR2 SMNVEV (reference sequence). The CDR3 covers 15 residues. CDR3: CASSRTGGINQPQHF. DNA for the CDR3: TGTGCCAGCAGTCGGACAGGGGGGATCAATCAGCCCCAGCATTTT.